The rows below give T cell receptor beta chains drawn from one sample of a study of T cells after yellow fever vaccination. TCRdb re-called the 5' RACE reads with MiXCR, one entry per CDR3 protein. The table lists roughly 68,000 distinct CDR3 sequences, 6.5% of them singletons. This specimen was CD8+ T cells sorted from PBMCs, taken about 49 days after the first yellow fever vaccination. The receptors were gathered from a young man who received the YFV17D yellow fever vaccine. The CDR3 runs from the conserved cysteine through the conserved F or W. The D gene is left open where the match is weak. For some rows the clone size is stated as once, few or many, or as a class when expanded; others skip it.

J,D,size,V,CDR3,DNA
TRBJ1-5,TRBD1,many,TRBV29-1,CSVVVREGASNQPQHF,TGCAGCGTTGTAGTCAGGGAGGGGGCTAGCAATCAGCCCCAGCATTTT
TRBJ2-5,TRBD2,-,TRBV6-2/TRBV6-3,CASSSPFLVGTSQLTQYF,TGTGCCAGCAGTTCCCCTTTCCTGGTGGGGACTAGCCAATTGACCCAGTACTTC
TRBJ2-3,TRBD2,many,TRBV4-2,CASSQLAGGSTDTQYF,TGTGCCAGCAGCCAGCTAGCGGGGGGAAGCACAGATACGCAGTATTTT
TRBJ1-1,-,-,TRBV24-1,CATSDSTVLNTEAFF,TGTGCCACCAGTGATTCGACAGTCTTGAACACTGAAGCTTTCTTT
TRBJ1-1,-,many,TRBV28,CASSPGVGRITEAFF,TGTGCCAGCAGTCCCGGAGTGGGGAGGATCACTGAAGCTTTCTTT
TRBJ1-1,-,few,TRBV9,CASSVGTVNTEAFF,TGTGCCAGCAGCGTAGGGACGGTGAACACTGAAGCTTTCTTT
TRBJ2-1,-,many,TRBV21-1,CASSNLGTGLYNEQFF,TGTGCCAGCAGCAACCTCGGGACAGGGCTCTACAATGAGCAGTTCTTC
TRBJ2-5,-,few,TRBV6-2/TRBV6-3,CASSYRVSETQYF,TGTGCCAGCAGTTACAGGGTTTCTGAGACCCAGTACTTC
TRBJ1-1,-,many,TRBV2,CARIFRRGNTEAFF,TGTGCCAGGATCTTCAGACGGGGGAACACTGAAGCTTTCTTT
TRBJ2-1,-,many,TRBV30,CAWSTGPLGVEQFF,TGTGCCTGGAGTACAGGTCCCCTGGGGGTTGAGCAGTTCTTC
TRBJ2-3,-,many,TRBV28,CASSPGVTTDTQYF,TGTGCCAGCAGTCCGGGGGTAACTACAGATACGCAGTATTTT